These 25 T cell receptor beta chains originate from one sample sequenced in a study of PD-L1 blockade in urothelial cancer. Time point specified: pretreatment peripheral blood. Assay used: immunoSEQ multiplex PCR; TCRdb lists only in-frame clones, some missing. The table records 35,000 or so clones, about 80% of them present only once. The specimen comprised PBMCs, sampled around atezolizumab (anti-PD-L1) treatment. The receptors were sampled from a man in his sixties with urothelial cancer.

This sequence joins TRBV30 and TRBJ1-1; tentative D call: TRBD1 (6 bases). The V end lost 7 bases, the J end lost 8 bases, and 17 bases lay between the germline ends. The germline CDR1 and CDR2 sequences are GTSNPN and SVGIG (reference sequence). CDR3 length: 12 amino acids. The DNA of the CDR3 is TGTGCCTACTCCAGGGGTATGAACGAAGCTTTCTTT. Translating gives CAYSRGMNEAFF. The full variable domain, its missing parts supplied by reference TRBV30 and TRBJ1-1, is SQTIHQWPATLVQPVGSPLSLECTVEGTSNPNLYWYRQAAGRGLQLLFYSVGIGQISSEVPQNLSASRPQDRQFILSSKKLLLSDSGFYLCAYSRGMNEAFFGQGTRLTVV.

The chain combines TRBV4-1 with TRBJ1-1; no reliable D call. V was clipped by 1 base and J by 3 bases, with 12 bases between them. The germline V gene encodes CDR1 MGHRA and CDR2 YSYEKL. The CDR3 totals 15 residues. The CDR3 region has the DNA TGCGCCAGCAGCCAAGGGTGGACTGACTACACTGAAGCTTTCTTT. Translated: CASSQGWTDYTEAFF.

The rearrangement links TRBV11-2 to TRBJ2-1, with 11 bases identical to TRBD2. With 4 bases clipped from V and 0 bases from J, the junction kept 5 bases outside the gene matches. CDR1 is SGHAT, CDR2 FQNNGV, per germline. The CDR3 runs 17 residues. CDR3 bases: TGTGCCAGCAGCTCCATAGCGGGAGGGGGCTCCTACAATGAGCAGTTCTTC. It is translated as CASSSIAGGGSYNEQFF.

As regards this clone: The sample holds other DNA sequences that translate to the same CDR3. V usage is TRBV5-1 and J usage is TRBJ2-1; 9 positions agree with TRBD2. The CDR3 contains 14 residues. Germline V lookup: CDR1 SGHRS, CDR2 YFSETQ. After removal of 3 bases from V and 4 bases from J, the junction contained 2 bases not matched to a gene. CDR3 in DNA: TGCGCCAGCAGCTCAGCGGGAGGTTACAATGAGCAGTTCTTC. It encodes CASSSAGGYNEQFF.

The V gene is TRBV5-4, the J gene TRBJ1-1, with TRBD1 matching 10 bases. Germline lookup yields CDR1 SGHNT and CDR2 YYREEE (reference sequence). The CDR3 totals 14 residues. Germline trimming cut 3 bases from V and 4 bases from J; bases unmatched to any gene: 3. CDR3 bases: TGTGCCAGCAGCTCCCGGACAGGGGGCACTGAAGCTTTCTTT. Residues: CASSSRTGGTEAFF.

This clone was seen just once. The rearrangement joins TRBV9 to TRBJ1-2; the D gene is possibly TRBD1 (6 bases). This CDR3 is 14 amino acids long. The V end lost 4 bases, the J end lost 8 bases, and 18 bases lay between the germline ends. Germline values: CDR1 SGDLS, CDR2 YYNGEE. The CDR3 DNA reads TGTGCCAGCAGCTCACGGGGGGCTACGGGGGGCTACACCTTC. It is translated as CASSSRGATGGYTF.

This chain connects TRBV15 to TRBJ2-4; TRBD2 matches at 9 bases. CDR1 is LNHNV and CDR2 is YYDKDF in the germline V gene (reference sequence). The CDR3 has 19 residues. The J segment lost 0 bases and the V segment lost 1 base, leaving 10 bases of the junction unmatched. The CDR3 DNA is TGTGCCACCAGCAGAGGATCTAGCGGGACTGCTTTAGCCAAAAACATTCAGTACTTC. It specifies CATSRGSSGTALAKNIQYF.

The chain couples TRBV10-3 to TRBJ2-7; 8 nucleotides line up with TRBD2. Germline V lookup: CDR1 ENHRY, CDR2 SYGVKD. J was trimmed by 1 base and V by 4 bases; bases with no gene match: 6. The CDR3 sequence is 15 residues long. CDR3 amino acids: CAISVTLADSYEQYF. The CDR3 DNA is TGTGCCATCAGTGTTACACTAGCGGATTCCTACGAGCAGTACTTC.

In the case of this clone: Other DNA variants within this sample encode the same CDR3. The CDR3 is CASSQDLRQGAVFKEKLFF. The CDR3 bases are TGCGCCAGCAGCCAAGATCTCAGACAGGGGGCCGTGTTTAAGGAAAAACTGTTTTTT. The chain joins TRBV4-1 to TRBJ1-4; 10 bases fit TRBD1. Germline trimming cut 0 bases from V and 8 bases from J; bases unmatched to any gene: 15. CDR3 length: 19 amino acids. Germline V CDR1 and CDR2: MGHRA, YSYEKL.

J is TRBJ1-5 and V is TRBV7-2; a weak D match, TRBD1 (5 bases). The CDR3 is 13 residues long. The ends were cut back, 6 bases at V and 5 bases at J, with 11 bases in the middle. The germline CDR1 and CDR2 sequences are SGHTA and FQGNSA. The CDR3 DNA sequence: TGTGCCAGCAGTTCCCGACAGTATCAGCCCCAGCATTTT. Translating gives CASSSRQYQPQHF.

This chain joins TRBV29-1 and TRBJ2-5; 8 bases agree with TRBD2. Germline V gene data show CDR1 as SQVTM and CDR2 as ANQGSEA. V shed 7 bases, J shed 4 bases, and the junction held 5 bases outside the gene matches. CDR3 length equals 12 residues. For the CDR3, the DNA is TGCAGCGCAAGCGGGAGTACAGAGACCCAGTACTTC. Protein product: CSASGSTETQYF. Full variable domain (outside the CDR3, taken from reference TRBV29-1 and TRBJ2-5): SAVISQKPSRDICQRGTSLTIQCQVDSQVTMMFWYRQQPGQSLTLIATANQGSEATYESGFVIDKFPISRPNLTFSTLTVSNMSPEDSSIYLCSASGSTETQYFGPGTRLLVL.

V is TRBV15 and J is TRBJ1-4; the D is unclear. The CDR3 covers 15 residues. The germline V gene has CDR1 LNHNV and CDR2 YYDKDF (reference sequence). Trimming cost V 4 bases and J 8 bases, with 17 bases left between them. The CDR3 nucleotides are TGTGCCACCAGCAAAGAGACCCTACTCGGGGAAAAACTGTTTTTT. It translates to CATSKETLLGEKLFF.

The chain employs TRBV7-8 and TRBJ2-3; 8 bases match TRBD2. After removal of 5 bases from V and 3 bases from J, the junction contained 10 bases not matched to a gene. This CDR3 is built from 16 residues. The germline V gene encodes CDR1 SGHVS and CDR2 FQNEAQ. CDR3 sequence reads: CASSESSGIGTDTQYF. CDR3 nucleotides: TGTGCCAGCAGCGAAAGTAGCGGGATAGGAACAGATACGCAGTATTTT.

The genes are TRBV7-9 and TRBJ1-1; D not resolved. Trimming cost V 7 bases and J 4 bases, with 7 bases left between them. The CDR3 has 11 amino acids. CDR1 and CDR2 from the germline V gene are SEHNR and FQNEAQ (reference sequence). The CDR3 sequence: CASMTGTEAFF. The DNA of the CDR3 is TGTGCCAGCATGACGGGCACTGAAGCTTTCTTT.

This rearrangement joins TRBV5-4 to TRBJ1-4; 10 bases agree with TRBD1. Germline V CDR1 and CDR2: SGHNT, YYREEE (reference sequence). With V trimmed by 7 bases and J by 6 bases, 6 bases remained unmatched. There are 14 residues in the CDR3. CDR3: CASRPGTGDEKLFF. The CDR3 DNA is TGTGCCAGCCGTCCCGGGACAGGGGATGAAAAACTGTTTTTT.

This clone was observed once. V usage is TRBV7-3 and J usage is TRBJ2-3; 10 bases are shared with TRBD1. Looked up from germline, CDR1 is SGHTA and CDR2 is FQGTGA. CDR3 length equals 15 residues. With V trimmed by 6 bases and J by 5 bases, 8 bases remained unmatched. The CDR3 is CASRPDRGRGDTQYF. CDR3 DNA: TGTGCCAGCAGACCAGACAGGGGGCGGGGAGATACGCAGTATTTT.

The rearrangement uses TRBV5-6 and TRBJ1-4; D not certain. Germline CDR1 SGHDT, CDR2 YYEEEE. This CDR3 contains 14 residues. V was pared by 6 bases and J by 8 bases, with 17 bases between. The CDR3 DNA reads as TGTGCCAGCACCCCCTGGACCCGGAGGGAAAAACTGTTTTTT. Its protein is CASTPWTRREKLFF.

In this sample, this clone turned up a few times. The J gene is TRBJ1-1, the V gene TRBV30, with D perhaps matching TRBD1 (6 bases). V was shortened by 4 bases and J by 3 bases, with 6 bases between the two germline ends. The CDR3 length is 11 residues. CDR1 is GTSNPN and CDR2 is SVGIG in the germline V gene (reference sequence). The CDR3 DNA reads TGTGCCTGGAACAGGGACACTGAAGCTTTCTTT. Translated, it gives CAWNRDTEAFF.

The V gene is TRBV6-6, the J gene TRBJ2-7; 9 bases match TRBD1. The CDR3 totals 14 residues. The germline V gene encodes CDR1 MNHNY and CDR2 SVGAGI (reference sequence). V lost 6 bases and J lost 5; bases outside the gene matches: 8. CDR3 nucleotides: TGTGCCAGCAGCCTCGGGACAGGGACGGACGAGCAGTACTTC. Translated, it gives CASSLGTGTDEQYF.

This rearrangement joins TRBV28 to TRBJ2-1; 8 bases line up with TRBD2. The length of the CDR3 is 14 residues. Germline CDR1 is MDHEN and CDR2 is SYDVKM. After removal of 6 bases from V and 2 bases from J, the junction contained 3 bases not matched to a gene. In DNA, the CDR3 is TGTGCCAGCAGCACTAGCGGACCCTACAATGAGCAGTTCTTC. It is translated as CASSTSGPYNEQFF. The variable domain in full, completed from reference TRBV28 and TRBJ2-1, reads DVKVTQSSRYLVKRTGEKVFLECVQDMDHENMFWYRQDPGLGLRLIYFSYDVKMKEKGDIPEGYSVSREKKERFSLILESASTNQTSMYLCASSTSGPYNEQFFGPGTRLTVL.

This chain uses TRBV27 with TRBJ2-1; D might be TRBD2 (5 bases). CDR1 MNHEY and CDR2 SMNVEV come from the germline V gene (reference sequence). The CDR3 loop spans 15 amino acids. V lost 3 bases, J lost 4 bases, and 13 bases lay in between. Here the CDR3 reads CASSFPGLGYNEQFF. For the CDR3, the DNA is TGTGCCAGCAGTTTCCCCGGACTTGGGTACAATGAGCAGTTCTTC.

In nucleotides, the CDR3 is TGTGCCAGCAGCAGGACGGGACAGCCCTCGGAAGAGCAGTTCTTC. Encoded protein: CASSRTGQPSEEQFF. This rearrangement joins TRBV7-3 to TRBJ2-1; 7 bases align to TRBD1. The CDR3 runs to 15 residues. After removal of 5 bases from V and 10 bases from J, the junction contained 14 bases not matched to a gene. Germline V gives CDR1 SGHTA, CDR2 FQGTGA.

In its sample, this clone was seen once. In DNA, the CDR3 is TGTGCCAGCAGCCAAGGACTAGCGGGTCCCTACGAGCAGTACTTC. Protein: CASSQGLAGPYEQYF. J is TRBJ2-7 and V is TRBV14; 10 bases align to TRBD2. CDR1 is SGHDN and CDR2 is FVKESK in the germline V gene. The length of the CDR3 is 15 residues. Losses at the gene ends were 1 base for V and 2 bases for J; bases not matched to a gene: 2.

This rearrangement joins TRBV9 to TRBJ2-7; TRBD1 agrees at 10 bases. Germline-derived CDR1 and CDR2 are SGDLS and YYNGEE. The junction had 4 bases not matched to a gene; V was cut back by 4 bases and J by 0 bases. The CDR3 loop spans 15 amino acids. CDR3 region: CASSLGQGPSYEQYF. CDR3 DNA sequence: TGTGCCAGCAGCCTGGGACAGGGGCCCTCCTACGAGCAGTACTTC.

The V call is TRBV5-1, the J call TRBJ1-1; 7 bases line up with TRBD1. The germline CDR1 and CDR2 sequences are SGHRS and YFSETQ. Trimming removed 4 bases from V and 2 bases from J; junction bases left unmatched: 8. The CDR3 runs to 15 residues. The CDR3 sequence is CASSESGQLNTEAFF. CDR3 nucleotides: TGCGCCAGCAGCGAATCGGGACAGCTAAACACTGAAGCTTTCTTT.